This TCR beta chain was recorded in a study of shared clonotypes between healthy human individuals. Regarding the study as a whole: Naive subsets generally had larger estimated richness than memory subsets. Shared clonotypes across all four donors exceeded non-shared ones in generation probability.

This CDR3 is 15 amino acids long. V was clipped by 3 bases and J by 3 bases; unmatched bases: 7. In germline, CDR1 is SGDLS, CDR2 YYNGEE. Note on this clone: The antigen is unknown.

A deep-level run was used for the assay. Original analysis: Filtering was not the same, since immunoSEQ gave junction-only sequences without quality scores. Some clones are missing from TCRdb's copy, which holds only in-frame ones; the method was immunoSEQ multiplex PCR. That table supplies the V and J calls and clone size; D and trimming were determined from the DNA. Counted here are millions of clones, about 92% occurring once; the ten biggest clones make up roughly 1.7%. Naive CD8 cells were CD45RO-negative, positively selected for CCR7, excluding terminally differentiated effector memory CD45RA+ cells.

The chain joins TRBV9 to TRBJ2-7; 9 bases are a match to TRBD1. The specimen sequenced was naive CD8+ T cells from PBMCs. This receptor was taken from a man aged 18 to 29 in good health. Some clones in this sample may be carry-over from other donors' samples. CDR3 coding DNA: TGTGCCAGCAGCGCCATCCGGGACAGGGACTACGAGCAGTACTTC. Translation gives CASSAIRDRDYEQYF.